Below are 2 T cell receptor beta chains sequenced from a single sample in a study of human T cells and chemical hapten exposure. MiXCR, applied by TCRdb to the RACE reads, yields one record per CDR3 protein. The sample has about 400,000 distinct CDR3 sequences; 6% to 7% are singletons. Time point indicated: patch test 2, 6 weeks after DPC sensitization. Documented treatment: therapeutic diphenylcyclopropenone sensitization with weekly scalp DPC. The sample was whole blood, taken in connection with sensitization to the hapten diphenylcyclopropenone (DPC). These receptors were obtained from a woman between 18 and 30 years old with alopecia areata. Some clones in this sample may be carry-over from other donors' samples.

This clonotype was seen repeatedly, ten times or more. V is TRBV7-2 and J is TRBJ2-7, with 10 bases matching TRBD2. The CDR3 has 17 residues. V lost 5 bases, J lost 3 bases, and 13 bases stayed unmatched. Germline V gene sequence: CDR1 SGHTA, CDR2 FQGNSA. The CDR3 spells CASSATGGSGGSYEQYF. The CDR3 DNA reads as TGTGCCAGCAGCGCAACAGGTGGTAGCGGGGGGAGCTACGAGCAGTACTTC.

This clonotype came up many times. This chain connects TRBV28 to TRBJ1-1; D is ambiguous. V was shortened by 0 bases and J by 7 bases, with 12 bases between the two germline ends. Germline CDR1 reads MDHEN; CDR2 reads SYDVKM. The CDR3 has 14 residues. The CDR3 region is CASSLWRVGSEAFF. The CDR3 bases are TGTGCCAGCAGTTTATGGAGGGTCGGAAGTGAAGCTTTCTTT.